These 23 T cell receptor beta chains share one sample of origin, sequenced in a study of CD8 T cells in Susac syndrome. Reverse transcription used about 0.45 to 1 ug RNA and random hexamers. TCRdb re-derived calls from the immunoSEQ multiplex PCR reads in MiXCR, one entry per CDR3 protein. Of some 160,000 distinct CDR3 sequences listed, 95% are singletons. Sequenced: CD8+ T cells from PBMCs. These receptors were taken from a human donor with multiple sclerosis.

This clonotype was recorded only once. This chain joins TRBV29-1 and TRBJ1-2, with D hard to call. The CDR3 sequence is 14 residues long. In germline, CDR1 is SQVTM, CDR2 ANQGSEA. The CDR3 DNA reads TGCACTTTAACGAGACCAGAGTCTAACTATGGCTACACCTTC. The encoded protein is CTLTRPESNYGYTF. The full variable domain, in which reference TRBV29-1 and TRBJ1-2 provide the parts outside the CDR3, is SAVISQKPSRDICQRGTSLTIQCQVDSQVTMMFWYRQQPGQSLTLIATANQGSEATYESGFVIDKFPISRPNLTFSTLTVSNMSPEDSSIYLCTLTRPESNYGYTFGSGTRLTVV.

This clonotype appeared once. The chain uses TRBV20-1 and TRBJ1-1; D not certain. The V end was cut by 1 base, the J end by 3 bases, with 12 bases between. In germline, CDR1 is DFQATT, CDR2 SNEGSKA (reference sequence). The CDR3 is 14 amino acids. The CDR3 spells CSARGFEAHTEAFF. The CDR3 nucleotides read TGCAGTGCTAGAGGGTTTGAGGCCCACACTGAAGCTTTCTTT.

The rearrangement links TRBV6-5 to TRBJ1-1; D is uncertain. This CDR3 is 15 amino acids long. Deletions cut 0 bases from V and 4 bases from J, with 12 bases between. Germline CDR1 MNHEY, CDR2 SVGAGI. CDR3 sequence: CASSYSVTPSTEAFF. CDR3 in DNA: TGTGCCAGCAGTTACTCAGTTACTCCCTCCACTGAAGCTTTCTTT.

The genes are TRBV4-2 and TRBJ2-7; weak D call: TRBD2 (7 bases). V gave up 0 bases and J gave up 5 bases, with 14 bases separating them. CDR3 size: 15 residues. CDR1 is LGHNA, CDR2 YNFKEQ, per germline. In nucleotides, the CDR3 is TGTGCCAGCAGCCAAGAAGGGGGGGGATCCCACGAGCAGTACTTC. This gives the protein CASSQEGGGSHEQYF.

V gene TRBV25-1 combines with J gene TRBJ2-7; the D is unclear. Germline V lookup: CDR1 MGHDK, CDR2 SYGVNS. Trimming left V 5 bases short and J 2 bases short, with 7 bases between. There are 12 residues in the CDR3. Written as DNA, the CDR3 is TGTGCCAGCAGTAATCCCGCCTACGAGCAGTACTTC. This gives the protein CASSNPAYEQYF.

V gene TRBV7-9 combines with J gene TRBJ1-5, with a possible D match to TRBD1 (6 bases). The length of the CDR3 is 14 residues. The germline V gene has CDR1 SEHNR and CDR2 FQNEAQ (reference sequence). V lost 5 bases and J lost 3, with 11 bases in between. The CDR3 sequence is CASSQQGHNQPQHF. For the CDR3, the DNA is TGTGCCAGCAGCCAACAGGGTCACAATCAGCCCCAGCATTTT. Complete variable domain (other parts from reference TRBV7-9 and TRBJ1-5): DTGVSQNPRHKITKRGQNVTFRCDPISEHNRLYWYRQTLGQGPEFLTYFQNEAQLEKSRLLSDRFSAERPKGSFSTLEIQRTEQGDSAMYLCASSQQGHNQPQHFGDGTRLSIL.

This clonotype was seen a single time. The chain recombines TRBV27 with TRBJ2-7, with D perhaps matching TRBD2 (6 bases). This CDR3 has 15 amino acids. The germline V and J ends were trimmed by 3 bases and 5 bases, with 17 bases remaining between them. Germline CDR1 and CDR2: MNHEY and SMNVEV (reference sequence). DNA of the CDR3: TGTGCCAGCAGTTTTGAGGGAGGCCCTAGTGACGAGCAGTACTTC. This gives the protein CASSFEGGPSDEQYF.

The V and J genes are TRBV7-2 and TRBJ2-3; 11 positions match TRBD2. This CDR3 has 16 amino acids. Germline V gene data show CDR1 as SGHTA and CDR2 as FQGNSA. V lost 4 bases to trimming and J lost 4 bases; unmatched junction nucleotides: 7. CDR3 bases: TGTGCCAGCAGCTCACGACTAGCGGGACTCCCAGATACGCAGTATTTT. Its translation: CASSSRLAGLPDTQYF.

The V and J genes are TRBV27 and TRBJ1-2; maybe TRBD1 (5 bases). CDR3 length: 16 amino acids. The V end lost 2 bases, the J end lost 6 bases, and 19 bases lay between the germline ends. Germline V gives CDR1 MNHEY, CDR2 SMNVEV (reference sequence). Here the CDR3 DNA reads TGTGCCAGCAGTTTAGCAGGACAAAATGATCCCGATGGCTACACCTTC. It is translated as CASSLAGQNDPDGYTF.

As DNA, the CDR3 is TGTGCCAGCAGCTTAGCGACAGGGCAGGAAAAACTGTTTTTT. Translating gives CASSLATGQEKLFF. The chain links TRBV7-9 to TRBJ1-4, with TRBD1 matching over 7 bases. Germline CDR1 and CDR2: SEHNR and FQNEAQ (reference sequence). The J segment lost 8 bases and the V segment lost 0 bases, leaving 3 bases of the junction unmatched. The CDR3 is made up of 14 amino acids.

V and J are TRBV27 and TRBJ2-1, with a possible D match to TRBD2 (5 bases). The CDR3 runs to 18 residues. V shed 5 bases and J shed 0 bases, with 20 bases lying between them. Germline V gene sequence: CDR1 MNHEY, CDR2 SMNVEV (reference sequence). DNA of the CDR3: TGTGCCAGCAGTAGTACCGTGGGTCTCGGGATCTCCTACAATGAGCAGTTCTTC. This sequence encodes CASSSTVGLGISYNEQFF.

The chain carries TRBV29-1 and TRBJ2-7, with TRBD1 as a possible D gene (5 bases). The V end lost 4 bases, the J end lost 6 bases, and 16 bases lay between the germline ends. This CDR3 region has 13 residues. Germline CDR1 SQVTM, CDR2 ANQGSEA. CDR3 DNA sequence: TGCAGCGTTGTAGGGGCCTCCTTGTCCGAGCAGTACTTC. It specifies CSVVGASLSEQYF.

The J gene is TRBJ1-2, the V gene TRBV29-1; D is unresolved. The CDR3 is 11 residues long. Germline loops: CDR1 SQVTM, CDR2 ANQGSEA. The V end lost 1 base, the J end lost 7 bases, and 7 bases lay between the germline ends. The CDR3 DNA follows: TGCAGCGTTGAAGTCAGAGCTGGCTACACCTTC. As protein: CSVEVRAGYTF.

V usage is TRBV3-1 and J usage is TRBJ2-1, with D possibly matching TRBD2 (5 bases). V lost 1 base, J lost 6 bases, and 16 bases lay in between. This CDR3 is built from 16 residues. Germline V gene sequence: CDR1 LGHDT, CDR2 YNNKEL (reference sequence). DNA of the CDR3: TGTGCCAGCAGCCAAGGTCCGAGGGCGGTCTCCAATGAGCAGTTCTTC. It encodes CASSQGPRAVSNEQFF.

The chain recombines TRBV28 with TRBJ2-7; tentatively, D is TRBD1 or TRBD2 (5 bases each). V was trimmed by 5 bases and J by 3 bases, leaving 23 bases between them. The CDR3 totals 17 residues. CDR1 is MDHEN, CDR2 SYDVKM, per germline. For the CDR3, the DNA is TGTGCCAGCAGTCTTCCCCACGGGGCTCAGCCTAGCTACGAGCAGTACTTC. Amino acid sequence: CASSLPHGAQPSYEQYF.

The chain employs TRBV28 and TRBJ2-7; either TRBD1 or TRBD2 may supply D (5 bases each). V lost 8 bases and J 2 bases, leaving 13 bases between the germline ends. Germline V lookup: CDR1 MDHEN, CDR2 SYDVKM. The CDR3 sequence is 13 residues long. The CDR3 here is CASGTKETYEQYF. In DNA form, the CDR3 reads TGTGCCAGCGGGACCAAGGAGACCTACGAGCAGTACTTC.

This clonotype was detected once. The V call is TRBV20-1, the J call TRBJ2-3; tentatively, D is TRBD2 (5 bases). Germline values: CDR1 DFQATT, CDR2 SNEGSKA (reference sequence). Trimming took off 6 bases at V and 8 bases at J, with 15 bases between the two ends. CDR3 size: 12 residues. CDR3 DNA: TGCAGTGCAGAGAGGGCTAGGGTTACGCAGTATTTT. Its protein product is CSAERARVTQYF.

The rearrangement uses TRBV6-5 and TRBJ2-7; D uncertain. Trimming cost V 0 bases and J 5 bases, with 2 bases left between them. The CDR3 is 11 residues long. Germline assignment: CDR1 MNHEY and CDR2 SVGAGI. This chain's CDR3 is CASSYSNEQYF. The CDR3 nucleotides read TGTGCCAGCAGTTACTCTAACGAGCAGTACTTC.

The V and J genes are TRBV20-1 and TRBJ1-1; the D gene is possibly TRBD1 (5 bases). This CDR3 is built from 14 residues. The germline V gene encodes CDR1 DFQATT and CDR2 SNEGSKA (reference sequence). The germline V and J ends were trimmed by 3 bases and 0 bases, with 11 bases remaining between them. The CDR3: CSASSDSLNTEAFF. The CDR3 region has the DNA TGCAGTGCTAGTTCCGACAGCTTGAACACTGAAGCTTTCTTT.

The V and J genes are TRBV20-1 and TRBJ1-5; the D gene is possibly TRBD1 (6 bases). The germline gives CDR1 DFQATT, CDR2 SNEGSKA (reference sequence). With 6 bases removed from V and 3 bases from J, the gap between germline ends came to 12 bases. The CDR3 consists of 13 residues. The CDR3 sequence is CSASQGLNQPQHF. The CDR3 DNA reads as TGCAGTGCCTCACAGGGACTCAATCAGCCCCAGCATTTT.

The CDR3 DNA reads as TGTGCCAGCAGCCCTACCTCCCGTGCCTACGAGCAGTACTTC. Its translation: CASSPTSRAYEQYF. The V and J genes are TRBV11-2 and TRBJ2-7, with D unresolved. The V and J ends lost 5 bases and 2 bases respectively, with 13 bases between them. CDR1 is SGHAT, CDR2 FQNNGV, per germline. The CDR3 sequence is 14 residues long.

This clonotype showed up just once. This rearrangement joins TRBV2 to TRBJ1-2; 7 bases fit TRBD1. The V and J ends lost 7 bases and 3 bases, in that order; junction bases with no gene match: 8. Germline V gene sequence: CDR1 SNHLY, CDR2 FYNNEI. CDR3 size: 14 residues. The CDR3 nucleotides read TGTGCCAGCACCCCGACAGGGTGGGACTATGGCTACACCTTC. Its protein is CASTPTGWDYGYTF.

V gene TRBV13 combines with J gene TRBJ2-7; TRBD2 is a possible D gene (6 bases). Germline V gene data show CDR1 as PRHDT and CDR2 as FYEKMQ (reference sequence). V lost 3 bases and J lost 3, with 15 bases in between. CDR3 length equals 15 residues. CDR3 nucleotide sequence: TGTGCCAGCAGCTTCGACGGGGGAGGCCTCTACGAGCAGTACTTC. It codes for CASSFDGGGLYEQYF.